What follows are 27 T cell receptor beta chains derived from one specimen sequenced in a study of human T cells and chemical hapten exposure. TCRdb itself ran the RACE reads through MiXCR, one entry per CDR3 protein. The sample records 300,000 to 450,000 distinct CDR3 sequences, approximately 5.1% being singletons. The time point denotes: pre-sensitization, week 0. Stated treatment: therapeutic diphenylcyclopropenone sensitization with weekly scalp DPC. The sample was whole blood, taken in connection with sensitization to the hapten diphenylcyclopropenone (DPC). The receptors derive from a woman aged 45-65 years with alopecia areata. Some clones in this sample may be carry-over from other donors' samples.

This clonotype was detected a few times. The rearrangement joins TRBV27 to TRBJ1-6; a weak D match, TRBD1 (6 bases). CDR3 length: 14 amino acids. V was clipped by 4 bases and J by 7 bases, with 11 bases between them. Germline CDR1 reads MNHEY; CDR2 reads SMNVEV (reference sequence). DNA for the CDR3: TGTGCCAGCAGTTCGACAGGATACAATTCACCCCTCCACTTT. As protein: CASSSTGYNSPLHF.

CDR3 nucleotide sequence: TGTGCCAGCAGTACCTCCGGGACTAGCGGGAGAAGGGAGGAGACCCAGTACTTC. Residues: CASSTSGTSGRREETQYF. This chain uses TRBV27 with TRBJ2-5, with 14 bases identical to TRBD2. Unmatched junction bases numbered 13, after V lost 5 bases and J lost 5 bases. This CDR3 comprises 18 residues. Per germline, CDR1 MNHEY and CDR2 SMNVEV (reference sequence).

The J gene is TRBJ1-1, the V gene TRBV7-3; D is uncertain. The CDR3 length is 13 residues. Germline values: CDR1 SGHTA, CDR2 FQGTGA. The V end was cut by 1 base, the J end by 4 bases, with 7 bases between. The CDR3 DNA reads as TGTGCCAGCAGCTTAAATCGACTCACTGAAGCTTTCTTT. This encodes CASSLNRLTEAFF.

This clonotype appeared many times. The J gene is TRBJ2-7, the V gene TRBV27, with D perhaps given as TRBD1 or TRBD2 (5 bases each). Per germline, CDR1 MNHEY and CDR2 SMNVEV (reference sequence). Trimming took off 0 bases at V and 3 bases at J, with 6 bases between the two ends. The CDR3 sequence is 13 residues long. The CDR3 region is CASSLSRGYEQYF. CDR3 coding DNA: TGTGCCAGCAGTTTATCGAGGGGCTACGAGCAGTACTTC.

In its sample, this clonotype was seen many times. The chain is built from TRBV20-1 and TRBJ1-1; D gene ambiguous. This CDR3 has 9 amino acids. The V gene's germline CDR1 is DFQATT and CDR2 SNEGSKA (reference sequence). The V and J ends lost 1 base and 11 bases respectively, with 5 bases between them. Here the CDR3 reads CSARGSAFF. The CDR3 DNA reads as TGCAGTGCTAGAGGTTCGGCTTTCTTT.

This clonotype was observed a few times. The CDR3 DNA sequence: TGCAGCATTGCTTGGGGGTCAGATGAGCAGTTCTTC. This codes for CSIAWGSDEQFF. The gene calls are TRBV29-1 and TRBJ2-1; D is perhaps TRBD1 or TRBD2 (5 bases each). The V end lost 8 bases, the J end lost 8 bases, and 16 bases lay between the germline ends. The CDR3 length is 12 residues. CDR1 SQVTM and CDR2 ANQGSEA come from the germline V gene.

A remark on this clonotype: A read error may account for a junction end that differs from germline. The V gene is TRBV2, the J gene TRBJ1-1, with D hard to call. The V gene's germline CDR1 is SNHLY and CDR2 FYNNEI. The length of the CDR3 is 13 residues. CDR3 DNA sequence: TGTGCCAGCGGATTGATGGCGAACACTGTAGCTTTCTTT. This sequence encodes CASGLMANTVAFF.

In its sample, this clonotype was seen a few times. The rearrangement uses TRBV11-2 and TRBJ2-6; TRBD2 agrees at 7 bases. Trimming cost V 1 base and J 0 bases; bases outside gene matches: 3. CDR1 and CDR2 from the germline V gene are SGHAT and FQNNGV. The CDR3 runs to 17 residues. The CDR3 DNA is TGTGCCAGCAGCTTAGTCCGACTAGCCTCTGGGGCCAACGTCCTGACTTTC. This translates into CASSLVRLASGANVLTF.

This clonotype has a count of ten or more. The genes are TRBV6-2 or TRBV6-3 and TRBJ2-5; D perhaps matches TRBD2 (6 bases). V lost 5 bases to trimming and J lost 4 bases, with 20 bases between them. The CDR3 is made up of 16 amino acids. Per the germline V gene, CDR1 is MNHEY and CDR2 is SVGEGT. In DNA form, the CDR3 reads TGTGCCAGCAGTACACCCGGACTAACCCGCCGAGAGACCCAGTACTTC. Translation: CASSTPGLTRRETQYF.

This chain uses TRBV2 with TRBJ2-2; no firm D call. V was pared by 3 bases and J by 0 bases, with 5 bases between. CDR1 SNHLY and CDR2 FYNNEI come from the germline V gene. CDR3 length equals 14 residues. CDR3 coding DNA: TGTGCCAGCAGTGACACCTCGAACACCGGGGAGCTGTTTTTT. Translating gives CASSDTSNTGELFF.

This clonotype was counted only a few times. The chain is built from TRBV5-4 and TRBJ1-1, with D maybe TRBD1 (6 bases). The CDR3 is 16 amino acids. Trimming pared 0 bases from V and 1 base from J, leaving 13 bases between. Germline V gene data show CDR1 as SGHNT and CDR2 as YYREEE (reference sequence). This chain's CDR3 is CASSLAEYRENTEAFF. The DNA of the CDR3 is TGTGCCAGCAGCTTGGCCGAATACAGGGAGAACACTGAAGCTTTCTTT.

This clonotype has more than one count but fewer than ten. The chain uses TRBV5-1 and TRBJ1-6; D ambiguous. CDR1 and CDR2 (germline): SGHRS, YFSETQ. The CDR3 extends over 12 amino acids. Trimming cost V 2 bases and J 7 bases, with 4 bases left between them. The DNA of the CDR3 is TGCGCCAGCAGCTTTCAGAATTCACCCCTCCACTTT. This gives the protein CASSFQNSPLHF.

This chain uses TRBV29-1 with TRBJ1-6; 8 bases line up with TRBD1. The CDR3 extends over 13 amino acids. Germline CDR1 reads SQVTM; CDR2 reads ANQGSEA. The junction had 6 bases not matched to a gene; V was cut back by 5 bases and J by 9 bases. CDR3 DNA sequence: TGCAGCGTTAACCAGGGGGCTCGTTCACCCCTCCACTTT. Amino acid sequence: CSVNQGARSPLHF.

This clonotype was observed a handful of times. The chain has TRBV29-1 and TRBJ2-4; D gene unclear. Deletions cut 4 bases from V and 0 bases from J, with 4 bases between. Germline V CDR1 and CDR2: SQVTM, ANQGSEA. The CDR3 loop spans 12 amino acids. The CDR3 DNA reads as TGCAGCGTTGTTGGAGCCAAAAACATTCAGTACTTC. It yields the protein CSVVGAKNIQYF.

The chain couples TRBV5-1 to TRBJ1-1; 9 bases map to TRBD1. Trimming at V came to 3 bases and at J to 5 bases, leaving 8 bases not matched to a gene. CDR1 is SGHRS, CDR2 YFSETQ, per germline. The CDR3 loop spans 15 amino acids. The CDR3 here is CASSSSQGASTEAFF. As DNA, the CDR3 is TGCGCCAGCAGCTCCTCACAGGGGGCGAGTACTGAAGCTTTCTTT. The full variable domain, completed using reference TRBV5-1 and TRBJ1-1, is KAGVTQTPRYLIKTRGQQVTLSCSPISGHRSVSWYQQTPGQGLQFLFEYFSETQRNKGNFPGRFSGRQFSNSRSEMNVSTLELGDSALYLCASSSSQGASTEAFFGQGTRLTVV.

This clonotype was picked up many times. This chain connects TRBV18 to TRBJ1-5, with TRBD1 matching over 12 bases. The J segment lost 0 bases and the V segment lost 6 bases, leaving 6 bases of the junction unmatched. This CDR3 is 17 amino acids long. From germline, CDR1 is KGHSH and CDR2 LQKENI. Written as DNA, the CDR3 is TGTGCCAGCTCGCAAGGGACAGGGGGCTATAGCAATCAGCCCCAGCATTTT. As protein: CASSQGTGGYSNQPQHF.

This clonotype was seen at least ten times. The chain combines TRBV27 with TRBJ2-2, with D possibly TRBD1 on 6 matching bases. This CDR3 is built from 14 residues. Germline V gene data show CDR1 as MNHEY and CDR2 as SMNVEV (reference sequence). Trimming left V 4 bases short and J 2 bases short, with 8 bases between. The CDR3 region has the DNA TGTGCCAGCAGTTGGGACATCAACACCGGGGAGCTGTTTTTT. It encodes CASSWDINTGELFF.

In its sample, this clonotype was seen many times. The DNA for the CDR3 is TGTGCCAGCAGCGACGGGGACCGACGATTTTTCGGAAAACTGTTTTTT. This encodes CASSDGDRRFFGKLFF. This chain joins TRBV21-1 and TRBJ1-4; the DNA was not used to check the table's D call, TRBD1. TRBV21-1 is described as a pseudogene. The CDR3 has 16 residues.

The sample holds a few counts of this clonotype. The rearrangement links TRBV10-3 to TRBJ1-5, with D perhaps TRBD1 (5 bases). Germline loops: CDR1 ENHRY, CDR2 SYGVKD. Trimming cost V 3 bases and J 5 bases, with 8 bases left between them. CDR3 length equals 13 residues. The CDR3 loop is CAISERGYQPQHF. CDR3 sequence (DNA): TGTGCCATCAGTGAAAGGGGCTATCAGCCCCAGCATTTT.

The chain carries TRBV4-2 and TRBJ1-4; possible D gene TRBD1, 6 bases. The germline V and J ends were trimmed by 4 bases and 5 bases, with 11 bases remaining between them. This CDR3 has 14 amino acids. The germline gives CDR1 LGHNA, CDR2 YNFKEQ. The CDR3 region is CASSLPDSNEKLFF. The DNA of the CDR3 is TGTGCCAGCAGCCTGCCGGACAGCAATGAAAAACTGTTTTTT.

The chain couples TRBV6-6 to TRBJ1-1; D might be TRBD1 (6 bases). The germline CDR1 and CDR2 sequences are MNHNY and SVGAGI (reference sequence). Trimming left V 0 bases short and J 6 bases short, with 23 bases between. This CDR3 comprises 18 residues. The CDR3 DNA follows: TGTGCCAGCAGTTACTCGAAACAAGGAGGGACAAATCGCCCTGAAGCTTTCTTT. This translates into CASSYSKQGGTNRPEAFF.

This clonotype was counted a few times. The chain carries TRBV12-3 or TRBV12-4 and TRBJ1-5; tentative D call: TRBD1 (6 bases). Deletions cut 6 bases from V and 3 bases from J, with 12 bases between. The CDR3 covers 14 residues. The CDR3: CASRPGAYNQPQHF. DNA for the CDR3: TGTGCCAGCAGGCCAGGGGCCTACAATCAGCCCCAGCATTTT.

The V and J genes are TRBV28 and TRBJ2-7, with TRBD1 matching over 8 bases. This CDR3 comprises 14 residues. The J segment lost 5 bases and the V segment lost 4 bases, leaving 7 bases of the junction unmatched. Germline CDR1 and CDR2: MDHEN and SYDVKM. The CDR3 region has the DNA TGTGCCAGCAGTTCGGGACAGGAGGTCAACGAGCAGTACTTC. Residues: CASSSGQEVNEQYF.

This clonotype was seen many times. V and J are TRBV29-1 and TRBJ1-2; 7 bases agree with TRBD1. Germline values: CDR1 SQVTM, CDR2 ANQGSEA. The ends lost 7 bases at V and 4 bases at J; junction bases unmatched: 15. The CDR3 is 15 residues long. The CDR3 sequence is CSDALSDREGYGYTF. CDR3 sequence (DNA): TGCAGCGACGCCCTTTCCGACAGGGAAGGCTATGGCTACACCTTC.

The rearrangement joins TRBV30 to TRBJ1-6; possibly TRBD1 for D (6 bases). Germline CDR1 is GTSNPN and CDR2 is SVGIG (reference sequence). The CDR3 runs to 14 residues. V gave up 4 bases and J gave up 8 bases, with 15 bases separating them. CDR3: CAWTTGWGDSPLHF. For the CDR3, the DNA is TGTGCCTGGACTACAGGGTGGGGTGATTCACCCCTCCACTTT.

This clonotype was counted between two and nine times. The chain links TRBV15 to TRBJ2-3; TRBD2 agrees at 9 bases. Per germline, CDR1 LNHNV and CDR2 YYDKDF (reference sequence). The CDR3 covers 13 residues. With 8 bases clipped from V and 2 bases from J, the junction kept 2 bases outside the gene matches. CDR3 residues: CATGGRATDTQYF. In DNA, the CDR3 is TGTGCCACCGGCGGGAGGGCCACAGATACGCAGTATTTT.

This clonotype came up many times. This chain joins TRBV20-1 and TRBJ2-7; TRBD2 matches at 15 bases. The CDR3 is 16 residues long. V shed 3 bases, J shed 3 bases, and the junction held 6 bases outside the gene matches. Germline V CDR1 and CDR2: DFQATT, SNEGSKA (reference sequence). DNA of the CDR3: TGCAGTGCTAGGGGGACTAGCGGGAGGAGCGGCTACGAGCAGTACTTC. Translating gives CSARGTSGRSGYEQYF.